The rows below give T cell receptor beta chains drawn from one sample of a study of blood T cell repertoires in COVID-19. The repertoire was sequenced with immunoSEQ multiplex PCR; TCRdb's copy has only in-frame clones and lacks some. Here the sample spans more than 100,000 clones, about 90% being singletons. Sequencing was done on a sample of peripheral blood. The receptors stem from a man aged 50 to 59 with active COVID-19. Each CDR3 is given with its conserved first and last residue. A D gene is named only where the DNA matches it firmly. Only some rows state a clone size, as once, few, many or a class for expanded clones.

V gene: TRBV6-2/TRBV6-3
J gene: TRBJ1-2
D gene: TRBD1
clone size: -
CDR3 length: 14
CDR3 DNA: TGTGCCAGCAGTACGACAGGGGAGTTCTATGGCTACACCTTC
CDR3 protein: CASSTTGEFYGYTF

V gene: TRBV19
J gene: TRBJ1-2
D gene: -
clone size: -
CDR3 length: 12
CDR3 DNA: TGTGCCAGTAGTCCCGACATCGGGAGCTACACCTTC
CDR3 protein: CASSPDIGSYTF

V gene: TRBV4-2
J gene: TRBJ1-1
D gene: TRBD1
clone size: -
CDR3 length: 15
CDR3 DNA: TGTGCCAGCAGCCAGCGGGGGACAGGGAACACTGAAGCTTTCTTT
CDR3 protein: CASSQRGTGNTEAFF

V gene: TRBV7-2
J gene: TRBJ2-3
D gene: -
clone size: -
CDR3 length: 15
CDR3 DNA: TGTGCCAGCAGCCCTTTTGCAGGGGTCGGAGATACGCAGTATTTT
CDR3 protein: CASSPFAGVGDTQYF

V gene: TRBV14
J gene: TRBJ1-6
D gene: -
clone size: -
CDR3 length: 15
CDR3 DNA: TGTGCCAGCAGCCAAGTGGGCTGGAATAATTCACCCCTCCACTTT
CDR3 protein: CASSQVGWNNSPLHF

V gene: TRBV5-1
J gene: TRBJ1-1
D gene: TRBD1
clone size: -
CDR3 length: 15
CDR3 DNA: TGCGCCAGCACCGTATCAGGGGGATTCGCAAATGAAGCTTTCTTT
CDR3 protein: CASTVSGGFANEAFF

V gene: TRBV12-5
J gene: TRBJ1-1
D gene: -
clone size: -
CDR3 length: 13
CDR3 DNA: TGTGCTAGTGGTTTGGCGAGTAAATCGGGAGCTTTCTTT
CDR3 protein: CASGLASKSGAFF

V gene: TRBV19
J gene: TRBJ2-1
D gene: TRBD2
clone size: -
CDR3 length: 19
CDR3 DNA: TGTGCCAGTAGTCAAAGTCTCGGGGGGGCCTCGAGCTCCTACAATGAGCAGTTCTTC
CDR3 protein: CASSQSLGGASSSYNEQFF

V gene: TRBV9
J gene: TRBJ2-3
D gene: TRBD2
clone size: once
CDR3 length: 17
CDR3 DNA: TGTGCCAGCAGCACCAGGGTAGCGGGGGGCGACACAGATACGCAGTATTTT
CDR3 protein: CASSTRVAGGDTDTQYF

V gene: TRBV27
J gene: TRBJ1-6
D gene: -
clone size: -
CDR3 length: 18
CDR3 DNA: TGTGCCAGCATCACACCGGGACCTGACAAGGAGGGTTATTCACCCCTCCACTTT
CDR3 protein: CASITPGPDKEGYSPLHF

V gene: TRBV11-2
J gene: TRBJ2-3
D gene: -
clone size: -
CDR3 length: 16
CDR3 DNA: TGTGCCAGCAGCTACCGACTGATTACTAGCACAGATACGCAGTATTTT
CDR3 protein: CASSYRLITSTDTQYF

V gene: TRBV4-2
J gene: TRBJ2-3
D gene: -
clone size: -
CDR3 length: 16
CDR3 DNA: TGTGCCAGCAGCCAAGTCCAGGGGCCTCGCACAGATACGCAGTATTTT
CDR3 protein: CASSQVQGPRTDTQYF

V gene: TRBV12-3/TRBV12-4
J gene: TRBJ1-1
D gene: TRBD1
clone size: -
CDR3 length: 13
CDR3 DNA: TGTGCCAGCAGTTTAGGACAGGGGGCTGAAGCTTTCTTT
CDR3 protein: CASSLGQGAEAFF

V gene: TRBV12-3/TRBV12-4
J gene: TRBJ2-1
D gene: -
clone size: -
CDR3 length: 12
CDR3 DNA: TGTGCCAGCAGACCCACAAACAATGAGCAGTTCTTC
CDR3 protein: CASRPTNNEQFF

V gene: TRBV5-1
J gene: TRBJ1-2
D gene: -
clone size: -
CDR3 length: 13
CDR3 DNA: TGCGCCAGCAGCTTGGAGGGAGATGGGGGCTACACCTTC
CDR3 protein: CASSLEGDGGYTF

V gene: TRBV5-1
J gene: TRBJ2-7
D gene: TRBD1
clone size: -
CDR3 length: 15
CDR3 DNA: TGCGCCAGCAGCTCTGGGACAGGTCCCTTCTACGAGCAGTACTTC
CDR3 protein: CASSSGTGPFYEQYF